These 5 T cell receptor beta chains were all obtained from the same sample, sequenced in a study of CD8 T cells in ankylosing spondylitis. TCRdb reprocessed the 5' RACE reads with MiXCR, giving one entry per CDR3 protein. The profile shows approximately 100,000 distinct CDR3 sequences, about 8% of them singletons. The material sequenced was blood, either unsorted or a sorted T cell fraction (not recorded which). These receptor sequences come from a male donor with ankylosing spondylitis or in good health (not recorded which).

This clonotype was counted ten times or more. The chain links TRBV5-1 to TRBJ2-7; D unclear. The V and J ends lost 5 bases and 0 bases respectively, with 12 bases between them. Germline values: CDR1 SGHRS, CDR2 YFSETQ. The CDR3 consists of 14 residues. CDR3 sequence (DNA): TGCGCCAGCAGTTCTGACGGGTACTCCTACGAGCAGTACTTC. Protein: CASSSDGYSYEQYF.

The chain combines TRBV15 with TRBJ1-1, with D possibly TRBD1 on 5 matching bases. The ends were cut back, 0 bases at V and 2 bases at J, with 7 bases in the middle. CDR3 length: 14 residues. Germline values: CDR1 LNHNV, CDR2 YYDKDF (reference sequence). DNA of the CDR3: TGTGCCACCAGCAGAGACAGGGAAAACACTGAAGCTTTCTTT. As protein: CATSRDRENTEAFF.

This clonotype has a handful of counts. The rearrangement uses TRBV3-1 and TRBJ2-1; tentatively, D is TRBD2 (6 bases). The V gene lost 3 bases and the J gene lost 4 bases, with 19 bases spanning the gap. The length of the CDR3 is 17 residues. In germline, CDR1 is LGHDT, CDR2 YNNKEL (reference sequence). The CDR3 sequence: CASSQSGQRVLYNEQFF. DNA of the CDR3: TGTGCCAGCAGCCAGTCGGGCCAGCGGGTACTATACAATGAGCAGTTCTTC.

V gene TRBV18 combines with J gene TRBJ1-6; no firm D call. Germline assignment: CDR1 KGHSH and CDR2 LQKENI. This CDR3 is 15 amino acids long. Trimming pared 2 bases from V and 6 bases from J, leaving 11 bases between. The CDR3 region is CASSPSILPNSPLHF. The CDR3 DNA is TGTGCCAGCTCACCATCAATTCTACCTAATTCACCCCTCCACTTT.

The V call is TRBV2, the J call TRBJ2-5; 15 nucleotides agree with TRBD2. Germline trimming cut 6 bases from V and 5 bases from J; bases unmatched to any gene: 4. This CDR3 has 15 amino acids. The germline gives CDR1 SNHLY, CDR2 FYNNEI. The chain's CDR3 is CASSAGTSGRETQYF. DNA of the CDR3: TGTGCCAGCAGCGCCGGGACTAGCGGGAGGGAGACCCAGTACTTC.